What follows are 16 T cell receptor beta chains derived from one specimen sequenced in a study of T cells in Graves' hyperthyroidism and ophthalmopathy. From RNA transcripts, TCR beta CDR3 regions were amplified. First-round RT-PCR of the TCR CDR3 relied on the HTBI primer set. TCRdb independently ran MiXCR on the multiplex PCR reads; one entry per CDR3 protein. The sample holds 380,000 or so distinct CDR3 sequences, 13% seen once. Sequenced sample: blood. These TCRs come from a man younger than 40 with Graves' hyperthyroidism that later progressed to Graves' ophthalmopathy.

Many counts were recorded for this clonotype. At one end, the junction sequence differs from germline, possibly due to a read error. The chain joins TRBV5-1 to TRBJ2-5; either TRBD1 or TRBD2 may fit D (5 bases each). This CDR3 has 14 residues. Germline assignment: CDR1 SGHRS and CDR2 YFSETQ. CDR3 DNA sequence: TGTGCCAGCAGCCCCGGGACGGGTCAAGAGACCCAGTACTTC. Its translation is CASSPGTGQETQYF.

In its sample, this clonotype was seen a few times. This CDR3 reads CASSEVVKETQYF. The DNA for the CDR3 is TGTGCCAGCAGTGAAGTGGTGAAAGAGACCCAGTACTTC. The chain links TRBV6-1 to TRBJ2-5; no clear D gene. The germline V gene encodes CDR1 MNHNS and CDR2 SASEGT. The CDR3 has 13 amino acids. V was clipped by 1 base and J by 3 bases, with 6 bases between them.

This clonotype was recorded at least ten times. The chain carries TRBV7-9 and TRBJ1-1; 7 bases map to TRBD1. The germline V gene encodes CDR1 SEHNR and CDR2 FQNEAQ (reference sequence). The CDR3 runs to 15 residues. Trimming cost V 4 bases and J 1 base; bases outside gene matches: 6. The CDR3 loop is CASSSTRDRNTEAFF. Written as DNA, the CDR3 is TGTGCCAGCAGCTCGACCCGGGACAGGAACACTGAAGCTTTCTTT.

This clonotype was seen ten or more times. This sequence joins TRBV12-3 or TRBV12-4 and TRBJ2-1; weak D call: TRBD1 (6 bases). V was trimmed by 5 bases and J by 8 bases, leaving 13 bases between them. The CDR3 has 13 amino acids. The CDR3 DNA reads TGTGCCAGCAGTCCACAGGGTACAGATGAGCAGTTCTTC. This gives the protein CASSPQGTDEQFF.

The chain carries TRBV20-1 and TRBJ2-5; 7 nucleotides match TRBD1. Germline-derived CDR1 and CDR2 are DFQATT and SNEGSKA (reference sequence). CDR3 length equals 15 residues. With V trimmed by 0 bases and J by 5 bases, 9 bases remained unmatched. The CDR3 spells CSARDLRDSWETQYF. CDR3 in DNA: TGCAGTGCTAGAGACCTCCGGGACAGCTGGGAGACCCAGTACTTC.

This clonotype was observed at least ten times. The chain employs TRBV27 and TRBJ1-2; possible D gene TRBD1, 5 bases. Germline V lookup: CDR1 MNHEY, CDR2 SMNVEV (reference sequence). V was trimmed by 5 bases and J by 3 bases, leaving 13 bases between them. This CDR3 has 14 residues. The CDR3 protein is CASSLSGHYYGYTF. The CDR3 nucleotides are TGTGCCAGCAGTCTTTCGGGGCACTACTATGGCTACACCTTC.

In its sample, this clonotype was seen many times. This rearrangement joins TRBV27 to TRBJ1-1; maybe TRBD1 (6 bases). This CDR3 region has 14 residues. Germline CDR1 is MNHEY and CDR2 is SMNVEV (reference sequence). Trimming shortened V by 4 bases and J by 1 base, and 10 bases separated the two germline ends. DNA for the CDR3: TGTGCCAGCAGTTCACAGGGCCCGAACACTGAAGCTTTCTTT. This encodes CASSSQGPNTEAFF.

There are many counts of this clonotype. The V call is TRBV12-3 or TRBV12-4, the J call TRBJ2-7; D not certain. The ends were cut back, 8 bases at V and 0 bases at J, with 8 bases in the middle. This CDR3 has 12 residues. The CDR3 sequence is CASGQSSYEQYF. CDR3 DNA sequence: TGTGCCAGCGGCCAAAGCTCCTACGAGCAGTACTTC.

This clonotype was counted between two and nine times. This may stem from a read error, because a much larger clone lies one nucleotide away. Since no conserved phenylalanine or tryptophan closes the CDR3, a read error is the likely cause. This chain connects TRBV2 to TRBJ1-1, with 8 bases identical to TRBD1. The V and J ends lost 5 bases and 1 base, in that order; junction bases with no gene match: 9. Germline V CDR1 and CDR2: SNHLY, FYNNEI. The CDR3 runs 16 residues. CDR3 DNA: TGTGCCAGCAGTCTCAGGGGGCTATTAACGAACACTGAAGCTTTCCTT. Translating gives CASSLRGLLTNTEAFL.

Only a few counts were recorded for this clonotype. V usage is TRBV7-9 and J usage is TRBJ1-2; 9 nucleotides align to TRBD1. Germline V gene lookup returns CDR1 SEHNR and CDR2 FQNEAQ (reference sequence). The J segment lost 3 bases and the V segment lost 2 bases, leaving 7 bases of the junction unmatched. This CDR3 has 16 amino acids. The CDR3 region is CASSLTFRTGDYGYTF. The CDR3 DNA follows: TGTGCCAGCAGCTTAACTTTTCGGACAGGGGACTATGGCTACACCTTC.

This chain links TRBV29-1 with TRBJ1-1; 7 bases map to TRBD1. This CDR3 spans 13 amino acids. The ends lost 6 bases at V and 3 bases at J; junction bases unmatched: 7. Germline CDR1 is SQVTM and CDR2 is ANQGSEA. CDR3 region: CSVSRQGDTEAFF. Here the CDR3 DNA reads TGCAGCGTCTCCCGACAGGGTGACACTGAAGCTTTCTTT. The complete variable domain, with remaining parts taken from reference TRBV29-1 and TRBJ1-1, reads SAVISQKPSRDICQRGTSLTIQCQVDSQVTMMFWYRQQPGQSLTLIATANQGSEATYESGFVIDKFPISRPNLTFSTLTVSNMSPEDSSIYLCSVSRQGDTEAFFGQGTRLTVV.

The table lists this clonotype with many counts. This chain connects TRBV29-1 to TRBJ2-1, with D possibly being TRBD2 (7 bases). This CDR3 region has 16 residues. Trimming left V 0 bases short and J 5 bases short, with 17 bases between. In germline, CDR1 is SQVTM, CDR2 ANQGSEA. The CDR3 is CSVEDLPGGLNNEQFF. CDR3 coding DNA: TGCAGCGTTGAAGATCTTCCCGGGGGGCTGAACAATGAGCAGTTCTTC.

Turning to this clonotype: This CDR3 fails to terminate in the conserved phenylalanine or tryptophan, so it likely reflects a read error. This chain links TRBV9 with TRBJ2-7; the match to TRBD1 covers 8 bases. Per the germline V gene, CDR1 is SGDLS and CDR2 is YYNGEE. The CDR3 contains 16 residues. Trimming removed 4 bases from V and 2 bases from J; junction bases left unmatched: 11. The CDR3 spells CASSTREGQGTYEQYC. CDR3 nucleotides: TGTGCCAGCAGCACCCGCGAAGGACAGGGAACCTACGAGCAGTACTGC.

The sample holds a few counts of this clonotype. This sequence joins TRBV25-1 and TRBJ2-7; D tentatively fits TRBD1 or TRBD2 (7 bases each). With 4 bases removed from V and 5 bases from J, the gap between germline ends came to 18 bases. CDR1 is MGHDK, CDR2 SYGVNS, per germline. This CDR3 has 15 residues. The CDR3 DNA sequence: TGTGCCAGCAGTGGGCTACACAGGGGAGGGGACGAGCAGTACTTC. As protein: CASSGLHRGGDEQYF.

This clonotype was observed many times. The chain links TRBV30 to TRBJ1-1; no definite D call. The CDR3 spans 11 residues. Trimming left V 2 bases short and J 9 bases short, with 10 bases between. Germline lookup yields CDR1 GTSNPN and CDR2 SVGIG (reference sequence). The CDR3 DNA reads as TGTGCCTGGAGTAGTCAAGCTCAAGCTTTCTTT. It yields the protein CAWSSQAQAFF.

Concerning this clonotype: This may arise from a read error, as a much more abundant clone is one base away. V gene TRBV11-3 combines with J gene TRBJ2-2, with D tentatively TRBD2 (7 bases). The length of the CDR3 is 15 residues. CDR1 and CDR2 from the germline V gene are SGHNT and YENEEA. Written as DNA, the CDR3 is TGTGCCAGGAGCTTAGTAGGGGGGGACACCGGGGAGCTGTTTTTT. Translating gives CARSLVGGDTGELFF.